A single sample gave rise to the 22 T cell receptor beta chains below, sequenced in a study of T cells expressing NK-cell markers. TCRdb reprocessed the 5' RACE reads and stores each CDR3 protein as one record, lacking DNA. Found here are about 260,000 distinct CDR3 sequences; the top ten clones hold around 0.37%. What was sequenced was blood T cells: a sorted CD56 or NKG2C T cell subset, CD4+ or CD8+ T cells, or bulk PBMC T cells (not recorded which). These receptors came from a man aged 18 to 29 in good health.

V gene TRBV11-2 combines with J gene TRBJ1-1; TCRdb returns TRBD1, unconfirmable since there is no DNA. The CDR3 is 15 amino acids. The V gene's germline CDR1 is SGHAT and CDR2 FQNNGV. This chain's CDR3 is CASSHEGGKNTEAFF.

This chain uses TRBV7-9 with TRBJ1-4; TCRdb selects TRBD1, and the lack of DNA leaves this call unchecked. Germline V gene data show CDR1 as SEHNR and CDR2 as FQNEAQ (reference sequence). This CDR3 has 14 residues. CDR3: CASSDRGSNEKLFF.

The J gene is TRBJ2-1, the V gene TRBV10-1; TCRdb's assignment of TRBD2 cannot be checked, as there is no DNA. CDR3 size: 19 residues. Germline CDR1 and CDR2: WNHNN and SYGVQD (reference sequence). The CDR3 region is CASIRPLAGVGPAYNEQFF.

The chain joins TRBV12-3 or TRBV12-4 to TRBJ2-2; TCRdb designates TRBD1, a call that cannot be tested without DNA. The CDR3 is 14 amino acids. This chain's CDR3 is CASSSHTRDRELFF.

V and J are TRBV12-3 or TRBV12-4 and TRBJ2-3; without DNA, the TCRdb call of TRBD2 cannot be checked. The CDR3 runs 14 residues. The CDR3 sequence is CASKPSVDTDTQYF.

The chain couples TRBV5-1 to TRBJ2-1; there is no DNA to check the TCRdb D call of TRBD1. CDR3 size: 15 residues. Germline assignment: CDR1 SGHRS and CDR2 YFSETQ. The CDR3 reads CASSPGWTGRDEQFF.

Here the CDR3 reads CASSPRGHGTTDTQYF. V usage is TRBV12-3 or TRBV12-4 and J usage is TRBJ2-3; TCRdb returns TRBD1, unconfirmable since there is no DNA. This CDR3 is 16 amino acids long.

This sequence joins TRBV5-1 and TRBJ2-1. CDR1 is SGHRS and CDR2 is YFSETQ in the germline V gene. The CDR3 contains 13 residues. Here the CDR3 reads CASSDDTDNEQFF.

The chain links TRBV12-3 or TRBV12-4 to TRBJ2-3. CDR3 length equals 16 residues. The CDR3 here is CASRSTSNPSTDTQYF.

V usage is TRBV6-1 and J usage is TRBJ2-5; as DNA is missing, the TRBD2 call by TCRdb cannot be tested. This CDR3 contains 14 residues. The V gene's germline CDR1 is MNHNS and CDR2 SASEGT. CDR3 residues: CASSPSITKETQYF.

The chain employs TRBV24-1 and TRBJ2-3; with no DNA, the TCRdb D assignment of TRBD1 cannot be verified. This CDR3 comprises 13 residues. CDR1 and CDR2 from the germline V gene are KGHDR and SFDVKD. This CDR3 reads CATRQRALDTQYF.

The chain links TRBV12-3 or TRBV12-4 to TRBJ1-2. The CDR3 is 14 residues long. CDR3 in amino acids: CASSLLNRDYGYTF.

The chain is built from TRBV6-5 and TRBJ2-3. This CDR3 is 13 amino acids long. Germline V gene sequence: CDR1 MNHEY, CDR2 SVGAGI. The CDR3 sequence: CASSYVGRDTQYF.

This chain joins TRBV12-3 or TRBV12-4 and TRBJ2-1; TCRdb returns TRBD2, unconfirmable since there is no DNA. CDR3 length: 14 residues. The CDR3 loop reads CASTQTSVSNEQFF.

The CDR3 loop is CSVGLAGGLVTGELFF. The rearrangement uses TRBV29-1 and TRBJ2-2; lacking DNA, the TRBD2 call made by TCRdb goes unchecked. Germline V gene lookup returns CDR1 SQVTM and CDR2 ANQGSEA. The CDR3 covers 16 residues.

The chain is built from TRBV7-3 and TRBJ2-3; the TCRdb D gene call, TRBD2, has no DNA to confirm it. This CDR3 region has 12 residues. The germline CDR1 and CDR2 sequences are SGHTA and FQGTGA. This CDR3 reads CASKGPTDTQYF.

CDR3 in amino acids: CASSLQEETQYF. The gene calls are TRBV7-9 and TRBJ2-5. The CDR3 is 12 residues long. CDR1 is SEHNR and CDR2 is FQNEAQ in the germline V gene (reference sequence).

V usage is TRBV5-1 and J usage is TRBJ1-1; TCRdb picks TRBD1, but there is no DNA to check that call. The CDR3 is made up of 17 amino acids. Germline V gene lookup returns CDR1 SGHRS and CDR2 YFSETQ. This chain's CDR3 is CASSFGDRGYVDTEAFF.

The V gene is TRBV12-3 or TRBV12-4, the J gene TRBJ2-7. The CDR3 loop spans 14 amino acids. CDR3 amino acids: CASKVGDMAYEQYF.

V gene TRBV20-1 combines with J gene TRBJ2-1; TCRdb returns TRBD2, unconfirmable since there is no DNA. Germline-derived CDR1 and CDR2 are DFQATT and SNEGSKA (reference sequence). This CDR3 has 19 residues. The CDR3 protein is CSARKRLAGGGFSYNEQFF.

CDR3 amino acids: CASTLTRTGELFF. The chain carries TRBV7-2 and TRBJ2-2. Germline V gene sequence: CDR1 SGHTA, CDR2 FQGNSA. The CDR3 has 13 residues.

The chain uses TRBV10-3 and TRBJ2-5; TCRdb gives TRBD1 as the D gene, but with no DNA this cannot be confirmed. The CDR3 is made up of 20 amino acids. Germline CDR1 reads ENHRY; CDR2 reads SYGVKD. The chain's CDR3 is CAISESRRRSGQGRRETQYF.